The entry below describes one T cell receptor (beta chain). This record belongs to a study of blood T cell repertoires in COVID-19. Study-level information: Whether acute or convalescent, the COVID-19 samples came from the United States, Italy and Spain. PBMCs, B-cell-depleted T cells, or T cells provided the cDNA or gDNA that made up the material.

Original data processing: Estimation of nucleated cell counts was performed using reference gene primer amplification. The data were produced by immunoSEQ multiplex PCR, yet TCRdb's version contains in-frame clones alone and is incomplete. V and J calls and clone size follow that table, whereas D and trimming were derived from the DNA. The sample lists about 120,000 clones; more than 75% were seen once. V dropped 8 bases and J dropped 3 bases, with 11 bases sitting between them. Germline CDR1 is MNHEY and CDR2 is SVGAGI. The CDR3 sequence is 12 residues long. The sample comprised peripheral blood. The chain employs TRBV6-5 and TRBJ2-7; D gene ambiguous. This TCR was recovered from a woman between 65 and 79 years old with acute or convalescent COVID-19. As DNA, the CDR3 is TGTGCCAGCCGCTTGGGCCACTACGAGCAGTACTTC. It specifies CASRLGHYEQYF.